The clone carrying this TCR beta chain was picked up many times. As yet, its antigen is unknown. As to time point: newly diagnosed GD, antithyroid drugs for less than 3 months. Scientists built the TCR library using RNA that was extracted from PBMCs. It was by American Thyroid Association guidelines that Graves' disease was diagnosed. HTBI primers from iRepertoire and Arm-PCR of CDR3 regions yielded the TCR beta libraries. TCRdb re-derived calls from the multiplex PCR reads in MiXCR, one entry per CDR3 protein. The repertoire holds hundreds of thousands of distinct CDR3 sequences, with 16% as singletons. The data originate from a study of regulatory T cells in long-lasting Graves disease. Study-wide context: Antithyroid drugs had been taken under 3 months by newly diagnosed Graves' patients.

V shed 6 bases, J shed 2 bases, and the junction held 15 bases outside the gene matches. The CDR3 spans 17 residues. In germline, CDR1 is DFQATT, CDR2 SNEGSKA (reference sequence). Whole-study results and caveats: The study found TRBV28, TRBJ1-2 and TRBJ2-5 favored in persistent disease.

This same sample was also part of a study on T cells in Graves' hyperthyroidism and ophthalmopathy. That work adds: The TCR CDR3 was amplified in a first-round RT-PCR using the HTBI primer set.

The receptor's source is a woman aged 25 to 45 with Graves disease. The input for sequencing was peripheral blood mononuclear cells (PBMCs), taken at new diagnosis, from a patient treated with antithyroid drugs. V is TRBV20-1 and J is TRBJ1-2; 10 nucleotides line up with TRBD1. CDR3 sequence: CSANLPGQGIANYGYTF. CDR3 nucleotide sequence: TGCAGTGCAAACCTGCCGGGACAGGGGATAGCGAACTATGGCTACACCTTC.